Sequencing of this T cell receptor beta chain was carried out in a study of cytomegalovirus exposure and HLA in healthy donors. In this sample, this clone turned up once. The CDR3 is 15 residues long. Between the trimmed V and J ends, which lost 3 bases and 6 bases, there was a span of 18 bases. The germline CDR1 and CDR2 sequences are SGDLS and YYNGEE. Sequencing used immunoSEQ multiplex PCR; TCRdb keeps in-frame clones, though not all of them. Altogether roughly 170,000 clones are present, about 80% being singletons, with the ten largest covering 2.5% to 3%. The specimen was PBMCs. The gene calls are TRBV9 and TRBJ1-2; D is unresolved. This receptor was identified in a woman aged 18 to 35 in good health and CMV-seropositive. The DNA for the CDR3 is TGTGCCAGCAGCGGACCCGCCGAGGGTCGCGATGGCTACACCTTC. Translation gives CASSGPAEGRDGYTF.